The rows below give T cell receptor beta chains drawn from one sample of a study of CD8 T cells in Susac syndrome. A single record per CDR3 protein comes from TCRdb applying MiXCR to the immunoSEQ multiplex PCR reads. Altogether approximately 160,000 distinct CDR3 sequences are present, about 90% being singletons, with the ten largest covering approximately 0.075%. Sequencing used CD4+ T cells from PBMCs. These receptor sequences come from a human donor in good health. Each CDR3 is given with its conserved first and last residue. A D gene is named only where the DNA matches it firmly. Only some rows state a clone size, as once, few, many or a class for expanded clones.

cdr3_aa	cdr3_nt	j_call	clone_size	v_call	d_call
CASRGGDVSGNTIYF	TGTGCCAGCAGGGGAGGAGATGTATCTGGAAACACCATATATTTT	TRBJ1-3	-	TRBV6-5	-
CASRNHSRGLRYGYTF	TGTGCCAGCAGGAATCACTCCAGGGGGCTTCGCTATGGCTACACCTTC	TRBJ1-2	-	TRBV6-1	TRBD1
CASSSYGTPTFF	TGTGCCAGCTCAAGTTACGGGACGCCAACGTTCTTC	TRBJ2-1	-	TRBV18	-
CASSEQGYGEQYF	TGTGCCAGCAGTGAACAGGGTTACGGCGAGCAGTACTTC	TRBJ2-7	-	TRBV2	-
CASSHNWVQYEQYF	TGTGCCAGCAGCCATAATTGGGTCCAATACGAGCAGTACTTC	TRBJ2-7	-	TRBV11-2	-
CASSRTQGAKNIQYF	TGTGCCAGCAGCAGAACACAGGGGGCGAAAAACATTCAGTACTTC	TRBJ2-4	-	TRBV5-4	TRBD1
CASSYGLAGGYEQYF	TGTGCCAGCAGTTACGGGCTAGCGGGAGGCTACGAGCAGTACTTC	TRBJ2-7	-	TRBV6-5	TRBD2
CASSLRPSNRGIYGYTF	TGTGCCAGCAGCTTACGACCCTCGAACAGGGGGATCTATGGCTACACCTTC	TRBJ1-2	-	TRBV13	TRBD1
CASSLRGKGTYEQYF	TGTGCCAGCAGTTTAAGGGGAAAAGGGACCTACGAGCAGTACTTC	TRBJ2-7	-	TRBV27	-
CTSSPNEQFF	TGCACCAGCAGCCCCAATGAGCAGTTCTTC	TRBJ2-1	-	TRBV1	-
CASSWAGVPYTQYF	TGTGCCAGCAGTTGGGCGGGGGTCCCATATACGCAGTATTTT	TRBJ2-3	-	TRBV6-5	TRBD2
CASSDLGQGNTEAFF	TGCGCCAGCAGCGACCTTGGACAGGGCAATACTGAAGCTTTCTTT	TRBJ1-1	-	TRBV5-1	TRBD1
CATSGVAGPSNEQFF	TGTGCCACCAGTGGGGTGGCAGGTCCGAGCAATGAGCAGTTCTTC	TRBJ2-1	-	TRBV24-1	-
CASSFPSTGELFF	TGTGCCAGCAGTTTTCCTTCGACCGGGGAGCTGTTTTTT	TRBJ2-2	few	TRBV6-7	-
CASTSYGGQFF	TGTGCCAGCACCTCGTATGGGGGGCAGTTCTTC	TRBJ2-1	-	TRBV28	-
CASSARGLAGANWGADTQYF	TGTGCCAGCAGCGCCAGGGGACTAGCGGGGGCCAACTGGGGCGCAGATACGCAGTATTTT	TRBJ2-3	-	TRBV9	TRBD2